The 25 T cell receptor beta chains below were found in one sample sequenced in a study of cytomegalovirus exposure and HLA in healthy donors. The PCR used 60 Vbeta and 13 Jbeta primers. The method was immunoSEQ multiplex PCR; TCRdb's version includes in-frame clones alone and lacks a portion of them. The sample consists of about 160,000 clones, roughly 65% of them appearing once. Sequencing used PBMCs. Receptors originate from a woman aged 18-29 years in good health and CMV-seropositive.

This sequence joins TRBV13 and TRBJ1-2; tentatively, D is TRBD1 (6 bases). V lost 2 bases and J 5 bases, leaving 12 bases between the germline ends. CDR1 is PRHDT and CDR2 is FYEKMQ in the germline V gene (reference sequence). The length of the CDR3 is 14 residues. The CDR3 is CASSLSGEEYGYTF. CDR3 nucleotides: TGTGCCAGCAGCTTATCAGGGGAAGAATATGGCTACACCTTC. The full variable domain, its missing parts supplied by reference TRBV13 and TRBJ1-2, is AAGVIQSPRHLIKEKRETATLKCYPIPRHDTVYWYQQGPGQDPQFLISFYEKMQSDKGSIPDRFSAQQFSDYHSELNMSSLELGDSALYFCASSLSGEEYGYTFGSGTRLTVV.

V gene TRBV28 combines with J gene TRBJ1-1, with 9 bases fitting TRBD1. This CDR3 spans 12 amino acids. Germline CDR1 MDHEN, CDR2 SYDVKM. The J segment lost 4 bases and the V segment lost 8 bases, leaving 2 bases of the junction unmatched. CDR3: CASEDRGTEAFF. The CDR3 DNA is TGTGCCAGCGAGGACAGGGGCACTGAAGCTTTCTTT.

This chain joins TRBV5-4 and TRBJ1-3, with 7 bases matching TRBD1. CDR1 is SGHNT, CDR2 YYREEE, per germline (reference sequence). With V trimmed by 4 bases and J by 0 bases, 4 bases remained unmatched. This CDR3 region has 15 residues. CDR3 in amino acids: CASSAQGPSGNTIYF. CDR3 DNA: TGTGCCAGCAGCGCACAGGGGCCCTCTGGAAACACCATATATTTT.

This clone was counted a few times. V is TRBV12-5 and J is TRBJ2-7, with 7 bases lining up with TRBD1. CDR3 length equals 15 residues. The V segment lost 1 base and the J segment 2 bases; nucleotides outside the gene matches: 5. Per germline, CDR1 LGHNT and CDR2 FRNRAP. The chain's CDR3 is CASGLGRDRAYEQYF. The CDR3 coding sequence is TGTGCTAGTGGTTTGGGCCGGGACAGAGCCTACGAGCAGTACTTC.

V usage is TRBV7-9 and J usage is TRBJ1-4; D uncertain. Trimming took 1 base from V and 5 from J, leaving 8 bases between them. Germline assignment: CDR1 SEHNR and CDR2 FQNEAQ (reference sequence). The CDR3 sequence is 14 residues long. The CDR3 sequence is CASSLDFSNEKLFF. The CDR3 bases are TGTGCCAGCAGCTTAGACTTCTCAAATGAAAAACTGTTTTTT.

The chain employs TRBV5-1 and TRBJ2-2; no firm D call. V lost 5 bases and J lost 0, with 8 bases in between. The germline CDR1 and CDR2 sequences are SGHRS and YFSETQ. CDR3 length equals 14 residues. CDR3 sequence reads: CASRNSANTGELFF. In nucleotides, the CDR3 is TGCGCCAGCAGAAACAGTGCGAACACCGGGGAGCTGTTTTTT.

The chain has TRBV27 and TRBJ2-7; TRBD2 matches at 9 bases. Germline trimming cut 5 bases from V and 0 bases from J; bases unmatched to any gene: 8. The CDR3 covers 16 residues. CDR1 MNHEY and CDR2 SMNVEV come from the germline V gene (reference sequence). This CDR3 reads CASSPVAGAASYEQYF. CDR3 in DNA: TGTGCCAGCAGTCCAGTAGCGGGAGCCGCCTCCTACGAGCAGTACTTC.

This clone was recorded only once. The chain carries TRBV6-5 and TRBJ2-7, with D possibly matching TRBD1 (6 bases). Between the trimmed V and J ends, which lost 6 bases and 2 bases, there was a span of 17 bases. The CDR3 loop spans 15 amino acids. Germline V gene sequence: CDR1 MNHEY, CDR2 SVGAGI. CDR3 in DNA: TGTGCCAGCAGGCCTTCCGGGACAACACCCTACGAGCAGTACTTC. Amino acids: CASRPSGTTPYEQYF.

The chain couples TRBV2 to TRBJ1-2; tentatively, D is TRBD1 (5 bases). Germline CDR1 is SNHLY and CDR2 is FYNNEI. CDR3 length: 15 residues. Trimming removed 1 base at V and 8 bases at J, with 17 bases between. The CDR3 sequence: CASSEGGGAARGYTF. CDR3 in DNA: TGTGCCAGCAGTGAAGGAGGTGGGGCAGCGAGGGGCTACACCTTC.

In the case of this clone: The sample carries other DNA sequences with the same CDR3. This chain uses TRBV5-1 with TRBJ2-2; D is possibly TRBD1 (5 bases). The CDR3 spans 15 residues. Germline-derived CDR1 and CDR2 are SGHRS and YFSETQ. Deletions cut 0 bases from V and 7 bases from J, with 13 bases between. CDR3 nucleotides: TGCGCCAGCAGCTTGGGACCTCAGGGAAACGGGGAGCTGTTTTTT. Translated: CASSLGPQGNGELFF.

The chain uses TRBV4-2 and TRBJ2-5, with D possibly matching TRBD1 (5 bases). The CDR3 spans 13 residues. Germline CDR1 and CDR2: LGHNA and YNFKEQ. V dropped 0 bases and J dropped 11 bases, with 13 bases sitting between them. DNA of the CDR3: TGTGCCAGCAGCCAAGATTTATTCAGGGCGCAGTACTTC. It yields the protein CASSQDLFRAQYF.

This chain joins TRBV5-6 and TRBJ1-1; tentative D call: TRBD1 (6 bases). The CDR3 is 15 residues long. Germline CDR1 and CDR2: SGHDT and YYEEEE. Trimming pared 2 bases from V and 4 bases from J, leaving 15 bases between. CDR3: CASSLRTGFGTEAFF. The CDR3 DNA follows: TGTGCCAGCAGCTTAAGAACAGGGTTTGGCACTGAAGCTTTCTTT. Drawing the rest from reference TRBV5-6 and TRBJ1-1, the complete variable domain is DAGVTQSPTHLIKTRGQQVTLRCSPKSGHDTVSWYQQALGQGPQFIFQYYEEEERQRGNFPDRFSGHQFPNYSSELNVNALLLGDSALYLCASSLRTGFGTEAFFGQGTRLTVV.

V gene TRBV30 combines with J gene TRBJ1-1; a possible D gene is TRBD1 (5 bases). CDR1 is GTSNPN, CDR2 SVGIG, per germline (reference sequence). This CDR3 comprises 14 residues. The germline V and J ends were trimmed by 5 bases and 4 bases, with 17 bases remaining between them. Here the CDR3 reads CAWALEHQGTEAFF. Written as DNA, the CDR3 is TGTGCCTGGGCACTGGAACACCAGGGCACTGAAGCTTTCTTT. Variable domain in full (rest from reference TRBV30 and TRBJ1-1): SQTIHQWPATLVQPVGSPLSLECTVEGTSNPNLYWYRQAAGRGLQLLFYSVGIGQISSEVPQNLSASRPQDRQFILSSKKLLLSDSGFYLCAWALEHQGTEAFFGQGTRLTVV.

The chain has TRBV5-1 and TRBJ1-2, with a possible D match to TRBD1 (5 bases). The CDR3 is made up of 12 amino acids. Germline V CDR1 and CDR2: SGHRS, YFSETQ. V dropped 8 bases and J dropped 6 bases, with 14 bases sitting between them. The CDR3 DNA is TGCGCCAGTGCGGGGGGTCTCCATGGCTACACCTTC. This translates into CASAGGLHGYTF.

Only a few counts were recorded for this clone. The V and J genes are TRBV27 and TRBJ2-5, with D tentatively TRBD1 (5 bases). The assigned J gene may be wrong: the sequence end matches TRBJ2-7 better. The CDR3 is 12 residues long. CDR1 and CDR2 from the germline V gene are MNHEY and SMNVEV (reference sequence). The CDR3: CASSSQGYEQYF. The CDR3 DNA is TGTGCCAGCAGTTCCCAGGGATACGAGCAGTACTTC.

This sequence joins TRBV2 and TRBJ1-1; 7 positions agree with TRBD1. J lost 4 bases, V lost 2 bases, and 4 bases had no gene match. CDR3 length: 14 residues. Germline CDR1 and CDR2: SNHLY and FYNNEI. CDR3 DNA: TGTGCCAGCAGTGAAAACAGGGGAAGCACTGAAGCTTTCTTT. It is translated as CASSENRGSTEAFF.

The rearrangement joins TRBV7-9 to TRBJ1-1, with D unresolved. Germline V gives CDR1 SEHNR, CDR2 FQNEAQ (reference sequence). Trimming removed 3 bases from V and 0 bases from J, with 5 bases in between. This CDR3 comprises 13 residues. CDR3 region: CASSFLVNTEAFF. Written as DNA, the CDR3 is TGTGCCAGCAGCTTTTTAGTGAACACTGAAGCTTTCTTT.

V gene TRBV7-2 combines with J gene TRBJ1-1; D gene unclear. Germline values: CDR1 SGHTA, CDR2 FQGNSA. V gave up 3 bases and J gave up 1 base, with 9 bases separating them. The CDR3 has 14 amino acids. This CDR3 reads CASSLGGSNTEAFF. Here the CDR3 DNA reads TGTGCCAGCAGCTTGGGAGGTTCGAACACTGAAGCTTTCTTT.

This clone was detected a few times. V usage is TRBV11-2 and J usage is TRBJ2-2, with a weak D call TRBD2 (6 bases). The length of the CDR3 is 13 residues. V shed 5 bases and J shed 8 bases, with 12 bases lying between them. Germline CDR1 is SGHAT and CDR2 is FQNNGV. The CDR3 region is CASSPRLVGELFF. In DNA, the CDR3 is TGTGCCAGCAGCCCCCGACTAGTTGGGGAGCTGTTTTTT.

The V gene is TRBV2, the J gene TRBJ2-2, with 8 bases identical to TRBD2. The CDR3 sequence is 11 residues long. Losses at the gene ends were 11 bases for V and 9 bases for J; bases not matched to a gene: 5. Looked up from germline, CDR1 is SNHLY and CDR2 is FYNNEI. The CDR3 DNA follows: TGTGCCGTCCGACTAGCGCGGGAGCTGTTTTTT. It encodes CAVRLARELFF.

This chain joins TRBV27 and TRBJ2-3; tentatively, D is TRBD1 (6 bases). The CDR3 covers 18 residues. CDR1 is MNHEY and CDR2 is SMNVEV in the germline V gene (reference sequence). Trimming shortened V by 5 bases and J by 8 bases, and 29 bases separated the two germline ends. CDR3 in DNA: TGTGCCAGCAGTCCCTACCAGGACAGTTTTCTAGGGACGGGTACGCAGTATTTT. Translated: CASSPYQDSFLGTGTQYF.

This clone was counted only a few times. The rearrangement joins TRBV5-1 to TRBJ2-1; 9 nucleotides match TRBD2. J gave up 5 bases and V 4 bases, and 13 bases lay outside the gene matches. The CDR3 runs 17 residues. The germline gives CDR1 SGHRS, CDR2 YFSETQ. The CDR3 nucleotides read TGCGCCAGCAGCCAATACCCCGGGACTAGCAGAAACAATGAGCAGTTCTTC. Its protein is CASSQYPGTSRNNEQFF.

Written as DNA, the CDR3 is TGTGCCAGTAGTTCGGGGGGTTGGCAGCCCCAGCATTTT. Amino acid sequence: CASSSGGWQPQHF. This chain connects TRBV19 to TRBJ1-5; D possibly corresponds to TRBD1 (5 bases). Germline loops: CDR1 LNHDA, CDR2 SQIVND (reference sequence). The CDR3 extends over 13 amino acids. Trimming shortened V by 5 bases and J by 7 bases, and 12 bases separated the two germline ends.

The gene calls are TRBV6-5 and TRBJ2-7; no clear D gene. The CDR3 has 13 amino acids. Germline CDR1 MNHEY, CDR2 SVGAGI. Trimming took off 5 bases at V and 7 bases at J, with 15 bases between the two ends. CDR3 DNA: TGTGCCAGCAGTCACGTTTATTTGAGGGAGCAGTACTTC. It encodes CASSHVYLREQYF.

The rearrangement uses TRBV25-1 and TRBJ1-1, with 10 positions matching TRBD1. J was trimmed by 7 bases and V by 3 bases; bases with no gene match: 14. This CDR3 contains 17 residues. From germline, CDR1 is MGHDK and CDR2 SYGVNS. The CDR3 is CASSERWDRGGWGEAFF. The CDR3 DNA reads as TGTGCCAGCAGTGAGAGGTGGGACAGGGGAGGTTGGGGTGAAGCTTTCTTT.